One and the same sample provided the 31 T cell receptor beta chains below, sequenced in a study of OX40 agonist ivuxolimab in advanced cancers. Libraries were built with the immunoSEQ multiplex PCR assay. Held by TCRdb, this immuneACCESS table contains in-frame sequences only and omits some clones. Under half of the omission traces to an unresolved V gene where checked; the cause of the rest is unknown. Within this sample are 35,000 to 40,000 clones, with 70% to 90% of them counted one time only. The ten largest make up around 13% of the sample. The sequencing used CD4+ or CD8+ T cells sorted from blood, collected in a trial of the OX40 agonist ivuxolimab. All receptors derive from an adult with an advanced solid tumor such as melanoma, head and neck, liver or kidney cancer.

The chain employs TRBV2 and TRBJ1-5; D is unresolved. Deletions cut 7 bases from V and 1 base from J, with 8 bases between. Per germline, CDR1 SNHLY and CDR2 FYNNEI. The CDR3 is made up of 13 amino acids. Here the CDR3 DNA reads TGTGCCAGCACTGGACGGAGCAATCAGCCCCAGCATTTT. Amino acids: CASTGRSNQPQHF.

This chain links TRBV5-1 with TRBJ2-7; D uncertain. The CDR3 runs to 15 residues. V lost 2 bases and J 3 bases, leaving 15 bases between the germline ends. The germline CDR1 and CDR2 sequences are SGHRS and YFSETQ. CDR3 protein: CASSLGQAYDYEQYF. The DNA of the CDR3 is TGCGCCAGCAGCTTAGGTCAGGCCTACGACTACGAGCAGTACTTC.

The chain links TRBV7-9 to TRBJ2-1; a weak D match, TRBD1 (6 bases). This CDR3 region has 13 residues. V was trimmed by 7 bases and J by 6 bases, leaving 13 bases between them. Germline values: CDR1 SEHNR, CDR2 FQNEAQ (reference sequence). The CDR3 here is CASNTGTSNEQFF. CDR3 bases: TGTGCCAGCAATACCGGGACATCCAATGAGCAGTTCTTC.

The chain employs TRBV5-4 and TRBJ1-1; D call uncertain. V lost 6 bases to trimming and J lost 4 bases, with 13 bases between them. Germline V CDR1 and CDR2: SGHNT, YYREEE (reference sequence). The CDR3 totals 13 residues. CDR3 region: CASKWQRSTEAFF. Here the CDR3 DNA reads TGTGCCAGCAAGTGGCAGAGGTCCACTGAAGCTTTCTTT.

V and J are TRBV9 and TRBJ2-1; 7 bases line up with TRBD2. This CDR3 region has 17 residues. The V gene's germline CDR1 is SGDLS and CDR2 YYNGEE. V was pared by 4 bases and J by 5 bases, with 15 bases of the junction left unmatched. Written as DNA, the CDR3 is TGTGCCAGCAGCTCCCGACCGATTACTAGCGTACACAATGAGCAGTTCTTC. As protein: CASSSRPITSVHNEQFF.

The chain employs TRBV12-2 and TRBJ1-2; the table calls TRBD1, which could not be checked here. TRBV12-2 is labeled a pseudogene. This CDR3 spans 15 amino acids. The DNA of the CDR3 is TGTGCAAGTCGCTTAGGCGGGACAGATCTCTATGGCTACACCTTC. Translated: CASRLGGTDLYGYTF.

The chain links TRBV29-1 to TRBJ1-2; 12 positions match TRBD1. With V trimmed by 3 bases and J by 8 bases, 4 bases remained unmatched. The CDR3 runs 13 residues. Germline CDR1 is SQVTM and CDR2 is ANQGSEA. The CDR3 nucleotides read TGCAGCGTTGACGGGACAGGGGGCTGGGGCTACACCTTC. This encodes CSVDGTGGWGYTF.

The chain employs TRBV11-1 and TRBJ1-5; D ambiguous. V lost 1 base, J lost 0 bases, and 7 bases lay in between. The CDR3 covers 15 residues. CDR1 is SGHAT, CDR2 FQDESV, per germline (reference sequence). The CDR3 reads CASSLGQYSNQPQHF. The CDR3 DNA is TGTGCCAGCAGCTTAGGGCAGTATAGCAATCAGCCCCAGCATTTT.

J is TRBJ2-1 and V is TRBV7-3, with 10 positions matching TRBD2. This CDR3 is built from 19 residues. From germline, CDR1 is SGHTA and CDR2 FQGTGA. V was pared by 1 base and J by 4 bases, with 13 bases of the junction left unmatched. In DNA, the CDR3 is TGTGCCAGCAGCTTAAATTCCCCACTAGCGGGGCCATCATACAATGAGCAGTTCTTC. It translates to CASSLNSPLAGPSYNEQFF.

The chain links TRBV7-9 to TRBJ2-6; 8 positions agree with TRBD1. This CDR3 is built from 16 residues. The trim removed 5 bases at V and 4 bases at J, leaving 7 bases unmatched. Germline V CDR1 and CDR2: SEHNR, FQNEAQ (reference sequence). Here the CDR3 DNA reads TGTGCCAGCAGCACCACACAGGGGGTAGGGGCCAACGTCCTGACTTTC. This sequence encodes CASSTTQGVGANVLTF.

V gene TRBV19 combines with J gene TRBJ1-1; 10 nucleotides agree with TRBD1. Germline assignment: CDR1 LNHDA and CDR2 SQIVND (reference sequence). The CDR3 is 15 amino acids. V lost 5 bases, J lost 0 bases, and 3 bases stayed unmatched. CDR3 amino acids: CASSVDRGMNTEAFF. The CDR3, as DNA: TGTGCCAGTAGTGTGGACAGGGGGATGAACACTGAAGCTTTCTTT. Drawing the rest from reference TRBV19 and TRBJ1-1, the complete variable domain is DGGITQSPKYLFRKEGQNVTLSCEQNLNHDAMYWYRQDPGQGLRLIYYSQIVNDFQKGDIAEGYSVSREKKESFPLTVTSAQKNPTAFYLCASSVDRGMNTEAFFGQGTRLTVV.

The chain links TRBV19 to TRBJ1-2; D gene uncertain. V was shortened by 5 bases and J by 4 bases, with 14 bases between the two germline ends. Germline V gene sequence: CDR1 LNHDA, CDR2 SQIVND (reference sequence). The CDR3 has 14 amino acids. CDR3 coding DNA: TGTGCCAGTAGTTTACATTATCAAGCCTATGGCTACACCTTC. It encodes CASSLHYQAYGYTF.

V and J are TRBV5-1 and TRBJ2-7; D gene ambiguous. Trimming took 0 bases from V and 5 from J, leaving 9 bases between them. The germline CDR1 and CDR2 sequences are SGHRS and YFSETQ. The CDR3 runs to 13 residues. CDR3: CASSLVLSDEQYF. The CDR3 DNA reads TGCGCCAGCAGCTTGGTACTATCCGACGAGCAGTACTTC. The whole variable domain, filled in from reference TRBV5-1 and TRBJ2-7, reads KAGVTQTPRYLIKTRGQQVTLSCSPISGHRSVSWYQQTPGQGLQFLFEYFSETQRNKGNFPGRFSGRQFSNSRSEMNVSTLELGDSALYLCASSLVLSDEQYFGPGTRLTVT.

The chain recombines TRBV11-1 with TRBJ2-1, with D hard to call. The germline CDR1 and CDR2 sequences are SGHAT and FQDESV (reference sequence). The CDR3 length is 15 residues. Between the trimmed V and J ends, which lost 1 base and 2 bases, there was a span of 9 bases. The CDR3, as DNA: TGTGCCAGCAGCTTAGAGTTCGGGCCCTACAATGAGCAGTTCTTC. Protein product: CASSLEFGPYNEQFF. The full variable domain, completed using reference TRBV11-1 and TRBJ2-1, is EAEVAQSPRYKITEKSQAVAFWCDPISGHATLYWYRQILGQGPELLVQFQDESVVDDSQLPKDRFSAERLKGVDSTLKIQPAELGDSAMYLCASSLEFGPYNEQFFGPGTRLTVL.

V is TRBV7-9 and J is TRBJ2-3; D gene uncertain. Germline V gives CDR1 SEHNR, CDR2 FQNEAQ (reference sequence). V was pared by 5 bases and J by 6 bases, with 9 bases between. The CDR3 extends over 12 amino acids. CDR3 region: CASSDLGDTQYF. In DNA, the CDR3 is TGTGCCAGCAGCGATTTGGGGGATACGCAGTATTTT.

Here the CDR3 DNA reads TGCGCCAGCAGCGGGGACTGGAGTCCAGATACGCAGTATTTT. This translates into CASSGDWSPDTQYF. The rearrangement links TRBV5-1 to TRBJ2-3, with D perhaps TRBD2 (6 bases). Trimming removed 4 bases from V and 4 bases from J, with 13 bases in between. The CDR3 sequence is 14 residues long. CDR1 SGHRS and CDR2 YFSETQ come from the germline V gene.

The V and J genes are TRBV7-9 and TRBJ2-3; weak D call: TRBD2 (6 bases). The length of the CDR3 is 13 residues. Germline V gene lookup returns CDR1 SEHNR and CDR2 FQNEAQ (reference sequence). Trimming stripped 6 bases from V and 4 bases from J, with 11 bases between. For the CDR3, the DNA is TGTGCCAGCAGGGGGGGTAGTGCAGATACGCAGTATTTT. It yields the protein CASRGGSADTQYF.

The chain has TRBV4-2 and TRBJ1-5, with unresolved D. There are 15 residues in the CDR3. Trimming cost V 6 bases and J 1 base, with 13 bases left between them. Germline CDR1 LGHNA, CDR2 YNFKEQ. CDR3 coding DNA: TGTGCCAGCAGTCAGGAAGAAGGGAGCAATCAGCCCCAGCATTTT. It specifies CASSQEEGSNQPQHF.

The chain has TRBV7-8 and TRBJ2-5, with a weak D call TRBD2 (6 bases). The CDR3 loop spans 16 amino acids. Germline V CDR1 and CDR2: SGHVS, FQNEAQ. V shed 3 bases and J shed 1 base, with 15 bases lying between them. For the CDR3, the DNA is TGTGCCAGCAGCTTCCCCCGGGAGCGCTCCCAAGAGACCCAGTACTTC. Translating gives CASSFPRERSQETQYF.

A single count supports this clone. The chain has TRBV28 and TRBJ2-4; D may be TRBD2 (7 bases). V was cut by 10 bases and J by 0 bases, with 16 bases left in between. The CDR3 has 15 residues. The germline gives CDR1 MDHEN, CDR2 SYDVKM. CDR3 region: CATTSGGLAKNIQYF. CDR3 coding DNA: TGTGCCACCACGTCGGGGGGCCTAGCCAAAAACATTCAGTACTTC.

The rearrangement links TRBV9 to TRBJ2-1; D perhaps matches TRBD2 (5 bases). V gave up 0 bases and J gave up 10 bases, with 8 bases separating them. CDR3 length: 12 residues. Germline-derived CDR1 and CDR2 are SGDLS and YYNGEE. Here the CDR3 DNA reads TGTGCCAGCAGCGTAGGAAGCGGAGAGCAGTTCTTC. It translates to CASSVGSGEQFF.

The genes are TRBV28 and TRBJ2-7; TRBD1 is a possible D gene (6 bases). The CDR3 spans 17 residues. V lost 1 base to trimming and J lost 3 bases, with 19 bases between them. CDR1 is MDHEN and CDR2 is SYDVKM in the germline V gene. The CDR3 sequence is CASSLLGARAPHYEQYF. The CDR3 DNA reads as TGTGCCAGCAGTTTATTGGGGGCAAGGGCCCCGCACTACGAGCAGTACTTC.

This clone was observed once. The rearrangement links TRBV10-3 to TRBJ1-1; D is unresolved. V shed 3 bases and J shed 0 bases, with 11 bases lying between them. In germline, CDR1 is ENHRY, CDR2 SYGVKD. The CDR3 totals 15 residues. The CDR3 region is CAISDAGRMNTEAFF. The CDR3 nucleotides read TGTGCCATCAGTGACGCGGGGAGGATGAACACTGAAGCTTTCTTT.

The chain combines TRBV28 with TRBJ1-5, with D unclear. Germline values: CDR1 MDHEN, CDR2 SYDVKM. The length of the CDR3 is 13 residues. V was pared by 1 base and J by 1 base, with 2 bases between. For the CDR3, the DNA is TGTGCCAGCAGTTTATTAAGCAATCAGCCCCAGCATTTT. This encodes CASSLLSNQPQHF. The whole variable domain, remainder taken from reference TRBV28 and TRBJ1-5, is DVKVTQSSRYLVKRTGEKVFLECVQDMDHENMFWYRQDPGLGLRLIYFSYDVKMKEKGDIPEGYSVSREKKERFSLILESASTNQTSMYLCASSLLSNQPQHFGDGTRLSIL.

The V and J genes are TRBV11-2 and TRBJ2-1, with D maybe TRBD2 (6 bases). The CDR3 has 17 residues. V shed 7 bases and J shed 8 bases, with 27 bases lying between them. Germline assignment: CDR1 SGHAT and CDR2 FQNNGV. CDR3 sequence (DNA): TGTGCCAGCATGGGGAGTAGCACCCCTGGAGGGTGGGATGAGCAGTTCTTC. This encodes CASMGSSTPGGWDEQFF.

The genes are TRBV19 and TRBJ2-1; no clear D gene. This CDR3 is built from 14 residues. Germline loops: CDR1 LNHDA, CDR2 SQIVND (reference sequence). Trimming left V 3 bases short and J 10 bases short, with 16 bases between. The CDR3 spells CASSITPDTMEQFF. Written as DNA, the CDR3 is TGTGCCAGTAGTATTACCCCCGATACAATGGAGCAGTTCTTC.

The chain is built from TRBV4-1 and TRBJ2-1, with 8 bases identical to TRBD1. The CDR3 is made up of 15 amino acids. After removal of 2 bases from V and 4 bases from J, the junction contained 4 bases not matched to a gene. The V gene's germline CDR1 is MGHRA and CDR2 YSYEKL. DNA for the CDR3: TGCGCCAGCAGCCAACTCACAGGGGGTTACAATGAGCAGTTCTTC. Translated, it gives CASSQLTGGYNEQFF.

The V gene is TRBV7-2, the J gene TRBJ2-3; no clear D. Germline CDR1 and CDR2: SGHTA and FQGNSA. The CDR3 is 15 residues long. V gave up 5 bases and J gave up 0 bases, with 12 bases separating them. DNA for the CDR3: TGTGCCAGCAGCCCACCATCCGGTAGCACAGATACGCAGTATTTT. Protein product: CASSPPSGSTDTQYF.

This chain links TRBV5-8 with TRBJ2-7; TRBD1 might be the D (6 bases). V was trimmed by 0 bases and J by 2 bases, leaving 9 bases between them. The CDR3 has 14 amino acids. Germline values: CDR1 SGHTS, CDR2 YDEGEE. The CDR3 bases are TGTGCCAGCAGCTTGGCCCAGGGGCCCTACGAGCAGTACTTC. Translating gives CASSLAQGPYEQYF.

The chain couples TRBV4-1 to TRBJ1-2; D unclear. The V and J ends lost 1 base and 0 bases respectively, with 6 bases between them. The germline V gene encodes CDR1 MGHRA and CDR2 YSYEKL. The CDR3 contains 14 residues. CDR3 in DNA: TGCGCCAGCAGCCAAGTTGGAGCTAACTATGGCTACACCTTC. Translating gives CASSQVGANYGYTF.

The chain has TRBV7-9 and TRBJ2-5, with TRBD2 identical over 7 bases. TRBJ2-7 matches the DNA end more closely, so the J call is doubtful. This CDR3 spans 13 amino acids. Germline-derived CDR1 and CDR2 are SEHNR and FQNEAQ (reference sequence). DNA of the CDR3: TGTGCCAGCAGCCCGAGCGGGACTTACGAGCAGTACTTC. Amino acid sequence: CASSPSGTYEQYF.